These 19 T cell receptor beta chains came from one sample sequenced in a study of shared T cell receptors in the human thymus. Data came from immunoSEQ multiplex PCR; TCRdb stores just in-frame clones and leaves some out. The sample consists of under 850,000 clones, approximately 87% of them appearing once. These data were also filed under a second study, of human thymus T cells.

Input material: thymocytes. The receptors here all came from a boy under three years old with a congenital heart defect.

J is TRBJ2-5 and V is TRBV6-1, with a weak D call TRBD2 (5 bases). Germline V lookup: CDR1 MNHNS, CDR2 SASEGT. Trimming took off 3 bases at V and 0 bases at J, with 11 bases between the two ends. The CDR3 runs 15 residues. The CDR3 region has the DNA TGTGCCAGCAGTGATGGGCAAGCGGACCAAGAGACCCAGTACTTC. Translated, it gives CASSDGQADQETQYF.

The chain uses TRBV28 and TRBJ2-3; perhaps TRBD2 as D (6 bases). CDR3 length: 17 residues. Germline-derived CDR1 and CDR2 are MDHEN and SYDVKM. V gave up 5 bases and J gave up 0 bases, with 18 bases separating them. Here the CDR3 reads CASSPTFSGTSTDTQYF. CDR3 nucleotides: TGTGCCAGCAGTCCAACCTTTAGCGGTACTAGCACAGATACGCAGTATTTT. The variable domain in full, completed from reference TRBV28 and TRBJ2-3, reads DVKVTQSSRYLVKRTGEKVFLECVQDMDHENMFWYRQDPGLGLRLIYFSYDVKMKEKGDIPEGYSVSREKKERFSLILESASTNQTSMYLCASSPTFSGTSTDTQYFGPGTRLTVL.

The CDR3 nucleotides are TGCGCCAGCAGCTTGCGTCGGGGGTCCGGGAAACGCACAGATACGCAGTATTTT. As protein: CASSLRRGSGKRTDTQYF. V and J are TRBV5-1 and TRBJ2-3; maybe TRBD2 (6 bases). Germline CDR1 is SGHRS and CDR2 is YFSETQ. The CDR3 sequence is 18 residues long. V lost 1 base and J 1 base, leaving 19 bases between the germline ends.

V usage is TRBV15 and J usage is TRBJ1-2; D may be TRBD1 (5 bases). Trimming stripped 5 bases from V and 8 bases from J, with 21 bases between. The CDR3 covers 15 residues. Germline V CDR1 and CDR2: LNHNV, YYDKDF (reference sequence). The CDR3 nucleotides are TGTGCCACCAGCGGGGGGGGGTTCAGGGCTGAAGGCTACACCTTC. This gives the protein CATSGGGFRAEGYTF.

The chain couples TRBV4-3 to TRBJ2-5; 9 bases match TRBD2. The J call may be mistaken, given a closer DNA end match to TRBJ2-7. The CDR3 extends over 15 amino acids. From germline, CDR1 is LGHNA and CDR2 YSLEER. DNA of the CDR3: TGCGCCAGCAGCCAAGGTGCGGGAGGGCCCTACGAGCAGTACTTC. This codes for CASSQGAGGPYEQYF.

The chain joins TRBV28 to TRBJ2-3, with 10 bases that match TRBD2. V trimming: 6 bases; J trimming: 0 bases; junction bases outside the gene matches: 6. The CDR3 covers 16 residues. CDR1 and CDR2 (germline): MDHEN, SYDVKM. The CDR3, as DNA: TGTGCCAGCAGCTCTAGCGGGAGAGGGAGCACAGATACGCAGTATTTT. Protein: CASSSSGRGSTDTQYF.

The chain couples TRBV11-3 to TRBJ1-2; TRBD1 agrees at 7 bases. The germline V gene encodes CDR1 SGHNT and CDR2 YENEEA. The CDR3 extends over 18 amino acids. The V segment lost 8 bases and the J segment 0 bases; nucleotides outside the gene matches: 18. The CDR3 reads CASSSGQAEESTNYGYTF. CDR3 in DNA: TGTGCCAGCTCCTCAGGACAGGCGGAGGAGTCAACTAACTATGGCTACACCTTC.

The gene calls are TRBV6-4 and TRBJ2-4; 7 nucleotides align to TRBD2. The CDR3 consists of 14 residues. V was clipped by 4 bases and J by 2 bases; unmatched bases: 2. The germline V gene encodes CDR1 MRHNA and CDR2 SNTAGT. The CDR3: CASSATSSKNIQYF. The CDR3 DNA reads as TGTGCCAGCAGTGCGACTAGCTCCAAAAACATTCAGTACTTC.

CDR3 DNA sequence: TGTGCCATCAGTGAGGCGGTGCGCACAGATACGCAGTATTTT. The encoded protein is CAISEAVRTDTQYF. This chain connects TRBV10-3 to TRBJ2-3; D is uncertain. Between the trimmed V and J ends, which lost 2 bases and 1 base, there was a span of 7 bases. The CDR3 length is 14 residues. CDR1 and CDR2 (germline): ENHRY, SYGVKD.

This chain uses TRBV16 with TRBJ1-1, with 8 bases matching TRBD1. Germline V gene data show CDR1 as KGHSY and CDR2 as FQNENV. The CDR3 extends over 15 amino acids. The V gene end was trimmed by 5 bases and the J gene end by 5 bases; junction bases not matched to a gene: 10. The CDR3 DNA reads TGTGCCAGCAGCTTGTCGACAGGGGTTAAAACTGAAGCTTTCTTT. This encodes CASSLSTGVKTEAFF.

This chain uses TRBV7-3 with TRBJ2-3, with a weak D call TRBD1 (5 bases). Germline-derived CDR1 and CDR2 are SGHTA and FQGTGA. The V and J ends lost 1 base and 7 bases respectively, with 24 bases between them. This CDR3 contains 18 residues. The CDR3 DNA reads TGTGCCAGCAGCTTAAGCCGCTCCCCCGTGGGGCAATTGAATACGCAGTATTTT. This gives the protein CASSLSRSPVGQLNTQYF.

CDR3 sequence (DNA): TGTGCTAGTGCCCACAGTGATTCCTACGAGCAGTACTTC. It yields the protein CASAHSDSYEQYF. The rearrangement joins TRBV12-5 to TRBJ2-7, with D unclear. V shed 7 bases and J shed 1 base, with 11 bases lying between them. CDR1 and CDR2 from the germline V gene are LGHNT and FRNRAP. The CDR3 consists of 13 residues.

The rearrangement uses TRBV13 and TRBJ2-7; weak D call: TRBD2 (6 bases). The CDR3 consists of 16 residues. Trimming removed 4 bases at V and 0 bases at J, with 16 bases between. CDR1 PRHDT and CDR2 FYEKMQ come from the germline V gene (reference sequence). In nucleotides, the CDR3 is TGTGCCAGCAGCTCGGCCGGGACTTCTGACTCCTACGAGCAGTACTTC. This codes for CASSSAGTSDSYEQYF.

This chain links TRBV18 with TRBJ2-2; D not certain. Trimming left V 2 bases short and J 5 bases short, with 18 bases between. In germline, CDR1 is KGHSH, CDR2 LQKENI. CDR3 length: 17 amino acids. The CDR3 is CASSPASSPKRTGELFF. Written as DNA, the CDR3 is TGTGCCAGCTCACCAGCTAGTTCCCCAAAGAGGACCGGGGAGCTGTTTTTT. Using reference TRBV18 and TRBJ2-2 for the parts outside the CDR3, the full variable domain is NAGVMQNPRHLVRRRGQEARLRCSPMKGHSHVYWYRQLPEEGLKFMVYLQKENIIDESGMPKERFSAEFPKEGPSILRIQQVVRGDSAAYFCASSPASSPKRTGELFFGEGSRLTVL.

The chain carries TRBV14 and TRBJ2-7; D gene unclear. The ends were cut back, 1 base at V and 2 bases at J, with 18 bases in the middle. Germline-derived CDR1 and CDR2 are SGHDN and FVKESK. The CDR3 sequence is 17 residues long. The CDR3 bases are TGTGCCAGCAGCCAAGTGCCCCCCCAGGCGCCCGCCTACGAGCAGTACTTC. Protein product: CASSQVPPQAPAYEQYF. Looking up the rest from reference TRBV14 and TRBJ2-7 gives the full variable domain: EAGVTQFPSHSVIEKGQTVTLRCDPISGHDNLYWYRRVMGKEIKFLLHFVKESKQDESGMPNNRFLAERTGGTYSTLKVQPAELEDSGVYFCASSQVPPQAPAYEQYFGPGTRLTVT.

This chain uses TRBV5-4 with TRBJ1-1; possible D gene TRBD1, 6 bases. The ends were cut back, 3 bases at V and 6 bases at J, with 27 bases in the middle. The CDR3 sequence is 18 residues long. CDR1 is SGHNT, CDR2 YYREEE, per germline (reference sequence). CDR3 protein: CASSSNNIIGGAGAEAFF. For the CDR3, the DNA is TGTGCCAGCAGCTCAAATAATATAATCGGGGGGGCCGGCGCTGAAGCTTTCTTT.

The V and J genes are TRBV29-1 and TRBJ2-1; 9 bases match TRBD2. The V gene's germline CDR1 is SQVTM and CDR2 ANQGSEA. There are 15 residues in the CDR3. The V and J ends lost 3 bases and 5 bases, in that order; junction bases with no gene match: 8. CDR3 sequence reads: CSVDVSGSGDNEQFF. The CDR3 region has the DNA TGCAGCGTTGATGTTAGCGGGAGCGGAGACAATGAGCAGTTCTTC.

The CDR3 coding sequence is TGCGCCAGCAGCTTCCCTCCCGGGACTAGCGAAACGGATACGCAGTATTTT. It yields the protein CASSFPPGTSETDTQYF. J is TRBJ2-3 and V is TRBV5-1, with 10 bases aligning to TRBD2. V was pared by 2 bases and J by 6 bases, with 12 bases of the junction left unmatched. Germline V lookup: CDR1 SGHRS, CDR2 YFSETQ. The CDR3 is made up of 17 amino acids. Supplemented by reference TRBV5-1 and TRBJ2-3, the full variable domain reads KAGVTQTPRYLIKTRGQQVTLSCSPISGHRSVSWYQQTPGQGLQFLFEYFSETQRNKGNFPGRFSGRQFSNSRSEMNVSTLELGDSALYLCASSFPPGTSETDTQYFGPGTRLTVL.

The chain carries TRBV27 and TRBJ2-1, with a weak D call TRBD1 (5 bases). The CDR3 has 13 residues. The V gene's germline CDR1 is MNHEY and CDR2 SMNVEV (reference sequence). V was trimmed by 2 bases and J by 3 bases, leaving 5 bases between them. The CDR3 reads CASSLQGYNEQFF. The DNA for the CDR3 is TGTGCCAGCAGTTTACAGGGCTACAATGAGCAGTTCTTC.